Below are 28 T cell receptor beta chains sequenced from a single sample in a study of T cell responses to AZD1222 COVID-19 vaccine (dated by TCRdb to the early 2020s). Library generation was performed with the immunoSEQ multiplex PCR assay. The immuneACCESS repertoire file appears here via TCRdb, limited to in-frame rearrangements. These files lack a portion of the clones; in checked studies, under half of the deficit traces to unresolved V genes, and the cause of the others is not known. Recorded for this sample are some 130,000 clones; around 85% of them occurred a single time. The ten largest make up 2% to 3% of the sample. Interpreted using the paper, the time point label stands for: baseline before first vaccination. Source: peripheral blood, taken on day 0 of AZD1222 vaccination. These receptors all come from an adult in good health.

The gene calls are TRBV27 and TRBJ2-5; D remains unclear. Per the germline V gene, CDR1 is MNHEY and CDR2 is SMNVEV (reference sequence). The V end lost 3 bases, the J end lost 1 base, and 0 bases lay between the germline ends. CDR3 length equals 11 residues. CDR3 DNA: TGTGCCAGCAGTTTCCAAGAGACCCAGTACTTC. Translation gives CASSFQETQYF.

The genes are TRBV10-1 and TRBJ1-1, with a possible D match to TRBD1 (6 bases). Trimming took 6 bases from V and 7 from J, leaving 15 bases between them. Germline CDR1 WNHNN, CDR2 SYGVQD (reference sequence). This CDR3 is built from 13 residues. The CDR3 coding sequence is TGCGCCAGCAGCCGGGACACAGTCGGTGAAGCTTTCTTT. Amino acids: CASSRDTVGEAFF.

The CDR3 loop is CASSSIGGGSYNEQFF. CDR3 DNA: TGTGCCAGCAGTTCCATAGGGGGCGGGAGCTATAATGAGCAGTTCTTC. J is TRBJ2-1 and V is TRBV28; D is perhaps TRBD1 or TRBD2 (7 bases each). The length of the CDR3 is 16 residues. CDR1 and CDR2 from the germline V gene are MDHEN and SYDVKM. Trimming took 4 bases from V and 7 from J, leaving 20 bases between them.

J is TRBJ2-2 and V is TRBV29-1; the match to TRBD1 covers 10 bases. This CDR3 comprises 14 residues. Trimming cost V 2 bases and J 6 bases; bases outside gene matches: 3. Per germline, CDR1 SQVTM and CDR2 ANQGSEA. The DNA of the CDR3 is TGCAGCGTTGAAAAGACAGGGGGCGCCGGGGAGCTGTTTTTT. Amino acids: CSVEKTGGAGELFF.

Here the CDR3 reads CASRSGTLTDTQYF. In nucleotides, the CDR3 is TGCGCCAGCAGGAGCGGAACGCTCACAGATACGCAGTATTTT. The chain couples TRBV5-1 to TRBJ2-3, with D maybe TRBD2 (5 bases). Germline loops: CDR1 SGHRS, CDR2 YFSETQ. Deletions cut 5 bases from V and 2 bases from J, with 12 bases between. The CDR3 has 14 residues.

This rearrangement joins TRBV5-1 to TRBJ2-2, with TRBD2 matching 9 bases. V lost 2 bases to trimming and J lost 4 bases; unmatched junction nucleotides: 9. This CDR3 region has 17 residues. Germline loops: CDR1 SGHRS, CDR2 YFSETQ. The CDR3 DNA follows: TGCGCCAGCAGCTTTCAGGGACTAGCAGACCCCACCGGGGAGCTGTTTTTT. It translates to CASSFQGLADPTGELFF.

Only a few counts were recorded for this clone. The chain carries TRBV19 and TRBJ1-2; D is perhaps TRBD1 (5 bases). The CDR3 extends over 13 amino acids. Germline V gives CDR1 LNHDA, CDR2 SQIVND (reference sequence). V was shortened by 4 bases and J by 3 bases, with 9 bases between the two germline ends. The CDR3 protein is CASSTGRDYGYTF. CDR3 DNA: TGTGCCAGTAGTACCGGCAGGGACTATGGCTACACCTTC.

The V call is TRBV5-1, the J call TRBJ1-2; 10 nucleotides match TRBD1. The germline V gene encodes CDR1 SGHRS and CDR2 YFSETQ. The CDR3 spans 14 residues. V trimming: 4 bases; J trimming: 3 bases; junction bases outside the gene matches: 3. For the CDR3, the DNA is TGCGCCAGCAGCCGTGGACAGGGGGACTATGGCTACACCTTC. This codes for CASSRGQGDYGYTF. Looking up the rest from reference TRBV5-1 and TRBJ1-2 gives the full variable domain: KAGVTQTPRYLIKTRGQQVTLSCSPISGHRSVSWYQQTPGQGLQFLFEYFSETQRNKGNFPGRFSGRQFSNSRSEMNVSTLELGDSALYLCASSRGQGDYGYTFGSGTRLTVV.

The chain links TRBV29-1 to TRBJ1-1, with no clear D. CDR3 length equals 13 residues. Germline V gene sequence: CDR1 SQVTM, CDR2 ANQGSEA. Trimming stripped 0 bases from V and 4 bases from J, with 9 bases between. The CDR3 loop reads CSVEDLRRTEAFF. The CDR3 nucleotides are TGCAGCGTTGAAGACCTGCGACGCACTGAAGCTTTCTTT.

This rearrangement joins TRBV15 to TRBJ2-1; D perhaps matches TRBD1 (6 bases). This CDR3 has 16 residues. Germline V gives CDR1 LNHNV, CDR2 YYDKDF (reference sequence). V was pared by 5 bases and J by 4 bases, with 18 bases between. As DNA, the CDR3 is TGTGCCACCAGCGGGGAAGGGGACAAGGTATACAATGAGCAGTTCTTC. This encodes CATSGEGDKVYNEQFF.

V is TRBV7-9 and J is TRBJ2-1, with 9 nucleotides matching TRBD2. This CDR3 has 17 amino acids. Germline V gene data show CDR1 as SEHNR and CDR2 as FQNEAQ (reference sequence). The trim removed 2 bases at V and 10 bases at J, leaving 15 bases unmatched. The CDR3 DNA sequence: TGTGCCAGCAGCTTAAGGGGGGCGGGTAGCGGGAGAAGAGAGCAGTTCTTC. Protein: CASSLRGAGSGRREQFF.

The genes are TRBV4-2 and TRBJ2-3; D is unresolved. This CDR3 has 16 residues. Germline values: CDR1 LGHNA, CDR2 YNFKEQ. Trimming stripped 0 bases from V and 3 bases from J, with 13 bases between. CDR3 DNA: TGTGCCAGCAGCCAAGAAGTAAGCCGTCTGACAGATACGCAGTATTTT. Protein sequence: CASSQEVSRLTDTQYF.

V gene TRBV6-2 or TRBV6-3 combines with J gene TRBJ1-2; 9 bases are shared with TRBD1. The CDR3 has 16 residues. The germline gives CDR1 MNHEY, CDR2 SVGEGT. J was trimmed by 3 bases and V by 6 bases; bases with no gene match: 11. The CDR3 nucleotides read TGTGCCAGCAGCCCCCCCGGACAGGGGAGTTACTATGGCTACACCTTC. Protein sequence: CASSPPGQGSYYGYTF.

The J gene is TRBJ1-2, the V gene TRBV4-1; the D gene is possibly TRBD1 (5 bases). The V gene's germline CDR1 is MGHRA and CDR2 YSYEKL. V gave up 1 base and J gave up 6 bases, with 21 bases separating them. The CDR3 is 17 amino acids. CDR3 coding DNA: TGCGCCAGCAGCCAAGGGCTATCGGGACTCGGAGGCGATGGCTACACCTTC. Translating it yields CASSQGLSGLGGDGYTF.

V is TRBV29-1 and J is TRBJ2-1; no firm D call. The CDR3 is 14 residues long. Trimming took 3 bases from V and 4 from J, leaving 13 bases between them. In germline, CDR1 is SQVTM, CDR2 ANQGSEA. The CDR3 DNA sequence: TGCAGCGTTGAGGGTTCCAACCCTTACAATGAGCAGTTCTTC. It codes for CSVEGSNPYNEQFF.

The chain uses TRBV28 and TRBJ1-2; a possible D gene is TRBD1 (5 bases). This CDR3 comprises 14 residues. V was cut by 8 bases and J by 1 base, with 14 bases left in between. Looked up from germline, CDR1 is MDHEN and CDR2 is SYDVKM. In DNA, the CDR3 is TGTGCCAGCCTTGGGGGGGGAAGTAACTATGGCTACACCTTC. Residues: CASLGGGSNYGYTF.

The CDR3 is CASSWGLLAGGPVGTDTQYF. DNA for the CDR3: TGCGCCAGCAGCTGGGGCCTCCTCGCGGGAGGGCCGGTGGGCACAGATACGCAGTATTTT. The chain links TRBV5-1 to TRBJ2-3, with TRBD2 identical over 9 bases. V lost 3 bases to trimming and J lost 1 base; unmatched junction nucleotides: 18. CDR1 and CDR2 (germline): SGHRS, YFSETQ. There are 20 residues in the CDR3.

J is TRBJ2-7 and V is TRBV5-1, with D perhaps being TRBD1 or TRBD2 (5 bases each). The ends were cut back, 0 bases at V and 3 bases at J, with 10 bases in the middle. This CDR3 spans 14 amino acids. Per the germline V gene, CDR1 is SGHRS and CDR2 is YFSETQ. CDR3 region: CASSLEGTHYEQYF. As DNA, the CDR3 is TGCGCCAGCAGCTTGGAGGGGACCCACTACGAGCAGTACTTC.

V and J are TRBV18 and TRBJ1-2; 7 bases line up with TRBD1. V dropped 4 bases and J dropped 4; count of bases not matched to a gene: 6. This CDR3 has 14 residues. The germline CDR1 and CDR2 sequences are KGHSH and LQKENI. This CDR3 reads CASSRSTGTYGYTF. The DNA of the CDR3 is TGTGCCAGCTCACGCTCGACAGGGACCTATGGCTACACCTTC.

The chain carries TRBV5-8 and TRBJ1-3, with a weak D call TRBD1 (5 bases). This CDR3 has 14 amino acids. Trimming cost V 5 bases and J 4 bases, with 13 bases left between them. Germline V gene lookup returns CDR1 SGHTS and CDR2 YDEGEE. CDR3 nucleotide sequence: TGTGCCAGCAGGTTGCGGGGGTCCGGAAACACCATATATTTT. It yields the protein CASRLRGSGNTIYF.

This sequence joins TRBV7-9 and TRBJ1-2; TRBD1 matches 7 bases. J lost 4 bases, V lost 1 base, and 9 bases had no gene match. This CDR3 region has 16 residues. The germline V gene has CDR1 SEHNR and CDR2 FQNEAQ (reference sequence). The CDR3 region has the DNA TGTGCCAGCAGCTTAGATGGAACAGGGGCGGCCTATGGCTACACCTTC. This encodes CASSLDGTGAAYGYTF.

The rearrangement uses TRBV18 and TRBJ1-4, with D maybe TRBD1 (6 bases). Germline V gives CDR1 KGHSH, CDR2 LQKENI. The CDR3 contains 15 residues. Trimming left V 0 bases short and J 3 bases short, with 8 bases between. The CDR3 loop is CASSPPRGPNEKLFF. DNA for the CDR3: TGTGCCAGCTCACCACCCAGGGGCCCTAATGAAAAACTGTTTTTT.

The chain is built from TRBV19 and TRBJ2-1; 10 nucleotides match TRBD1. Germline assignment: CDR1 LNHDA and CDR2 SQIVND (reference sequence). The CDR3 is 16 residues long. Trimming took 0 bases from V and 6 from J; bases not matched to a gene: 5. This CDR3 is CASSIEAGTGVNEQFF. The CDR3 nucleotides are TGTGCCAGTAGTATAGAGGCCGGGACAGGGGTCAATGAGCAGTTCTTC.

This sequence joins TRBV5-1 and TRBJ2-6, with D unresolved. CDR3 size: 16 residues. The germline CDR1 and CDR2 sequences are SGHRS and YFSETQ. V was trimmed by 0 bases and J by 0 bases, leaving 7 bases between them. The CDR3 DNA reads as TGCGCCAGCAGCTTGGGGGCGGACTCTGGGGCCAACGTCCTGACTTTC. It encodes CASSLGADSGANVLTF. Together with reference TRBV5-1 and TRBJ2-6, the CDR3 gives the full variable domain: KAGVTQTPRYLIKTRGQQVTLSCSPISGHRSVSWYQQTPGQGLQFLFEYFSETQRNKGNFPGRFSGRQFSNSRSEMNVSTLELGDSALYLCASSLGADSGANVLTFGAGSRLTVL.

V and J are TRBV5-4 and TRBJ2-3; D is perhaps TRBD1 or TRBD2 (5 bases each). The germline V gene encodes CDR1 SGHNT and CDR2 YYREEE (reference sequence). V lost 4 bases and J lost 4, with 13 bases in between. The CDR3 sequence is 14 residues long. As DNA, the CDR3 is TGTGCCAGCAGCGGTCGGGACCGCCCAGATACGCAGTATTTT. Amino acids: CASSGRDRPDTQYF.

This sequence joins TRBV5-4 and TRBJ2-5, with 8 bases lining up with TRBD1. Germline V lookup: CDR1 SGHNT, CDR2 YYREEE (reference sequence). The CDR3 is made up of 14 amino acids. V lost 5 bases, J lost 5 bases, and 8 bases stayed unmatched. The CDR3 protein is CASSLDRVGETQYF. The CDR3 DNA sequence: TGTGCCAGCAGTCTGGACAGGGTCGGGGAGACCCAGTACTTC.

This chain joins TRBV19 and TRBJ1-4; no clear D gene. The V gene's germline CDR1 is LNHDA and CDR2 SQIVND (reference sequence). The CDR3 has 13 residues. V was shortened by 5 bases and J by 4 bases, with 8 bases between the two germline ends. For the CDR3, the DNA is TGTGCCAGTAGTTGGACCTATAATGAAAAACTGTTTTTT. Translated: CASSWTYNEKLFF.

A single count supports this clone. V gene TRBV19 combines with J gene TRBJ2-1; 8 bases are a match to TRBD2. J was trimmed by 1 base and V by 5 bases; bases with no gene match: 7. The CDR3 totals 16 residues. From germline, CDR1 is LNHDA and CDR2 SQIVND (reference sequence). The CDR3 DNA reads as TGTGCCAGTAGTGGCCACCTAGCGGGTTCCTACAATGAGCAGTTCTTC. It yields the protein CASSGHLAGSYNEQFF.